This TCR beta chain stems from a study of blood T cells in healthy people across ages. Study outcomes and limitations: What prevented conclusive comparison of naive and antigen-experienced cells was that PBMCs were unsorted. Unknown CMV status may confound age-related changes in expanded clones.

Together with a sample-barcoded 5' primer, a J-beta primer mix was included in a second PCR lasting about 6 to 11 cycles. TCRdb re-derived calls from the 5' RACE reads in MiXCR, one entry per CDR3 protein. The table has hundreds of thousands of distinct CDR3 sequences, roughly 50% seen once; the top ten hold approximately 32%. A remark on this clonotype: Its antigen is currently unknown.

The sample, about 9.2 milliliters of peripheral blood, was drawn from each donor. The specimen sequenced was blood. This sequence was found in a woman between 55 and 75 years old in good health.

The CDR3 DNA follows: TGTGCCAGCAGCCCGGCCCCGAACTATGGCTACACCTTC. Translated, it gives CASSPAPNYGYTF. V is TRBV16 and J is TRBJ1-2; D is unclear. V was shortened by 4 bases and J by 2 bases, with 8 bases between the two germline ends. The CDR3 has 13 amino acids. The germline V gene encodes CDR1 KGHSY and CDR2 FQNENV. Drawing the rest from reference TRBV16 and TRBJ1-2, the complete variable domain is GEEVAQTPKHLVRGEGQKAKLYCAPIKGHSYVFWYQQVLKNEFKFLISFQNENVFDETGMPKERFSAKCLPNSPCSLEIQATKLEDSAVYFCASSPAPNYGYTFGSGTRLTVV.